The source of this T cell receptor (beta chain) is a study of OX40 agonist ivuxolimab in advanced cancers. General study points: Average numbers of expanded clones were greater in CD8+ T cells than in CD4+. There was clonal expansion of CD4+ and CD8+ blood T cells by week 6 at 0.1 to 3.0 mg/kg. Among the nonresponders, some also had low normalized T-cell clonal expansion.

As to this clone: What it binds is not known.

Assay: immunoSEQ multiplex PCR; the TCRdb copy retains only in-frame clones and omits some. The repertoire has 70,000 to 80,000 clones, roughly 92% of them found once; the top ten carry 0.44%. The sample in question was CD4+ or CD8+ T cells sorted from blood, obtained in a trial of the OX40 agonist ivuxolimab. This clonotype was sampled from an adult with an advanced solid tumor such as melanoma, head and neck, liver or kidney cancer.

This CDR3 reads CASHTPGRRGEKLFF. CDR3 nucleotide sequence: TGTGCCAGCCATACTCCGGGACGGAGAGGGGAAAAACTGTTTTTT. The gene calls are TRBV7-9 and TRBJ1-4; maybe TRBD1 (5 bases). The CDR3 consists of 15 residues. The germline V and J ends were trimmed by 8 bases and 8 bases, with 21 bases remaining between them. In germline, CDR1 is SEHNR, CDR2 FQNEAQ (reference sequence).